These T cell receptor beta chains were read from a single sample in a study of neoadjuvant anti-PD-1 for oral cavity cancer. Generated by immunoSEQ multiplex PCR, the TCRdb table keeps only in-frame clones and is missing some. The sample yields 68,000 or so clones, about 88% seen once. The starting material was PBMCs, obtained after nivolumab (anti-PD-1) treatment. The receptors derive from a person aged 35-79 years with oral cavity squamous cell carcinoma. The CDR3 runs from the conserved cysteine through the conserved F or W. D genes are given only for firm matches. Not all rows give a size; the values are once, few, many and, for expanded clones, a class.

>TRBV6-4|TRBJ2-3|TRBD2|-
TGTGCCAGCAGCCGAGCTAGCGGCATCACAGATACGCAGTATTTT
CASSRASGITDTQYF
>TRBV2|TRBJ1-2|TRBD1|-
TGTGCCAGCAGCGGGAGCCGGGACAGGGGGCAAGGCTACACCTTC
CASSGSRDRGQGYTF
>TRBV11-2|TRBJ2-2|-|-
TGTGCCAGCAGCTTGATCCGATTGGGGGCGACAACCGGGGAGCTGTTTTTT
CASSLIRLGATTGELFF
>TRBV6-5|TRBJ1-1|-|-
TGTGCCAGCAGGGGCCAGGGTCGGAAGAACCCAGAAGCTTTCTTT
CASRGQGRKNPEAFF
>TRBV5-1|TRBJ1-4|TRBD1|-
TGCGCCAGCAGCTCCGGGACAGAGCAGACTAATGAAAAACTGTTTTTT
CASSSGTEQTNEKLFF
>TRBV28|TRBJ1-3|-|-
TGTGCCAGCAGGTCGGCAGGGGCGGGAAACACCATATATTTT
CASRSAGAGNTIYF
>TRBV6-1|TRBJ2-5|-|-
TGTGCCAGCAGGCGGGGACTCCAAGAGACCCAGTACTTC
CASRRGLQETQYF
>TRBV10-3|TRBJ2-3|TRBD1|-
TGTGCCATCAGTGAGGAGGGGACAGGGACGACAGATACGCAGTATTTT
CAISEEGTGTTDTQYF
>TRBV13|TRBJ1-1|-|-
TGTGCCAGCAGCGACCCCGGGGCCGGGGTGAACACTGAAGCTTTCTTT
CASSDPGAGVNTEAFF
>TRBV2|TRBJ1-1|-|-
TGTGCCAGCAGTGCGGTCGGAGCAAACACTGAAGCTTTCTTT
CASSAVGANTEAFF
>TRBV29-1|TRBJ1-2|-|-
TGCAGCGTTGAGGGTCGAGGCTATGGCTACACCTTC
CSVEGRGYGYTF
>TRBV6-5|TRBJ2-1|TRBD1|-
TGTGCCAGCAGTTACTCGAAGGGGGCGGGTTACAATGAGCAGTTCTTC
CASSYSKGAGYNEQFF
>TRBV19|TRBJ2-7|-|-
TGTGCCAGTAGTAACGGCGGACCCCTCTACGAGCAGTACTTC
CASSNGGPLYEQYF
>TRBV11-2|TRBJ2-1|-|few
TGTGCCAGCAGCTCTCAAACGTCTGGCCTAGTCGATGAGCAGTTCTTC
CASSSQTSGLVDEQFF
>TRBV10-3|TRBJ1-3|-|many
TGTGCCATCAGAGACAGCTCTGGAAACACCATATATTTT
CAIRDSSGNTIYF
>TRBV19|TRBJ1-2|TRBD1|-
TGTGCCAGTAGTCAGGGGGTCTCTGGAGGCTATGGCTACACCTTC
CASSQGVSGGYGYTF
>TRBV29-1|TRBJ2-7|TRBD1|-
TGCAGCGTTGTGACCGGGACAGGGGTGAATGAGCAGTACTTC
CSVVTGTGVNEQYF